These 21 T cell receptor beta chains share one sample of origin, sequenced in a study of T-cell memory formation after mild COVID-19. MiXCR, run by TCRdb on the 5' RACE reads, gives a single entry per CDR3 protein. The sample lists 250,000 to 300,000 distinct CDR3 sequences, roughly 8% occurring once. Sequenced input: PBMCs or a T cell subset sorted from them (not recorded which). The receptor source for this set is a man aged 18 to 30 who had mild COVID-19 (a few samples of this study predate the infection). Cell type and time point are not known.

In its sample, this clonotype was seen a few times. CDR3 residues: CATSRGPLALSSYNEQFF. In DNA, the CDR3 is TGTGCCACCAGCAGAGGCCCGCTTGCGTTAAGCTCCTACAATGAGCAGTTCTTC. The chain combines TRBV15 with TRBJ2-1; D remains unclear. V was shortened by 1 base and J by 0 bases, with 16 bases between the two germline ends. The germline CDR1 and CDR2 sequences are LNHNV and YYDKDF (reference sequence). The CDR3 is 18 amino acids.

The V gene is TRBV19, the J gene TRBJ1-1; a possible D gene is TRBD1 (6 bases). The germline V gene encodes CDR1 LNHDA and CDR2 SQIVND (reference sequence). The V gene lost 5 bases and the J gene lost 2 bases, with 12 bases spanning the gap. The CDR3 covers 14 residues. This CDR3 is CASSATGGNTEAFF. As DNA, the CDR3 is TGTGCCAGTAGTGCGACAGGAGGAAACACTGAAGCTTTCTTT.

This clonotype was counted a few times. V is TRBV28 and J is TRBJ1-2, with 9 positions matching TRBD1. This CDR3 is 16 amino acids long. The V segment lost 7 bases and the J segment 5 bases; nucleotides outside the gene matches: 14. CDR1 and CDR2 (germline): MDHEN, SYDVKM. The chain's CDR3 is CASKTPGTGLTYGYTF. Written as DNA, the CDR3 is TGTGCCAGCAAGACCCCCGGGACAGGGCTTACTTATGGCTACACCTTC.

This clonotype was counted many times. The chain uses TRBV5-1 and TRBJ2-5, with 13 positions matching TRBD2. The CDR3 runs to 16 residues. Looked up from germline, CDR1 is SGHRS and CDR2 is YFSETQ. V shed 4 bases and J 3 bases; nucleotides not matched to a gene: 6. Here the CDR3 reads CASSDRTSGGEETQYF. The CDR3 DNA sequence: TGCGCCAGCAGCGACCGAACTAGCGGGGGGGAAGAGACCCAGTACTTC. Full variable domain (rest looked up from reference TRBV5-1 and TRBJ2-5): KAGVTQTPRYLIKTRGQQVTLSCSPISGHRSVSWYQQTPGQGLQFLFEYFSETQRNKGNFPGRFSGRQFSNSRSEMNVSTLELGDSALYLCASSDRTSGGEETQYFGPGTRLLVL.

This clonotype has more than one count but fewer than ten. This rearrangement joins TRBV7-9 to TRBJ2-1; 7 bases are shared with TRBD1. V lost 5 bases, J lost 9 bases, and 13 bases stayed unmatched. The CDR3 extends over 15 amino acids. In germline, CDR1 is SEHNR, CDR2 FQNEAQ (reference sequence). The CDR3 DNA is TGTGCCAGCAGCATTGCCTCCGGGACAGACGTTGAGCAGTTCTTC. Amino acid sequence: CASSIASGTDVEQFF. Full variable domain (remainder filled in from reference TRBV7-9 and TRBJ2-1): DTGVSQNPRHKITKRGQNVTFRCDPISEHNRLYWYRQTLGQGPEFLTYFQNEAQLEKSRLLSDRFSAERPKGSFSTLEIQRTEQGDSAMYLCASSIASGTDVEQFFGPGTRLTVL.

This clonotype was counted a few times. This sequence joins TRBV11-1 and TRBJ2-3; possibly TRBD1 or TRBD2 for D (5 bases each). The CDR3 has 17 amino acids. The V gene's germline CDR1 is SGHAT and CDR2 FQDESV (reference sequence). V was trimmed by 1 base and J by 4 bases, leaving 18 bases between them. In nucleotides, the CDR3 is TGTGCCAGCAGCTTAGGCTCCCCAGGCCTGGGGGCAGATACGCAGTATTTT. Translation: CASSLGSPGLGADTQYF.

In its sample, this clonotype was seen a few times. The chain carries TRBV7-6 and TRBJ2-5, with TRBD1 as a possible D gene (5 bases). Looked up from germline, CDR1 is SGHVS and CDR2 is FNYEAQ. This CDR3 contains 15 residues. V was clipped by 2 bases and J by 2 bases, with 12 bases between them. This CDR3 is CASSLWGREQETQYF. The CDR3 DNA reads as TGTGCCAGCAGCTTATGGGGCAGAGAGCAAGAGACCCAGTACTTC.

This clonotype has a count of ten or more. The V and J genes are TRBV2 and TRBJ2-1, with a weak D call TRBD2 (6 bases). CDR3 length: 14 residues. The ends were cut back, 0 bases at V and 15 bases at J, with 18 bases in the middle. Germline assignment: CDR1 SNHLY and CDR2 FYNNEI. CDR3 region: CASSEARELLAWFF. The CDR3 DNA sequence: TGTGCCAGCAGTGAAGCGCGAGAGTTACTAGCCTGGTTCTTC.

V gene TRBV7-9 combines with J gene TRBJ2-7; possible D gene TRBD1, 5 bases. Trimming took 5 bases from V and 3 from J, leaving 8 bases between them. The germline gives CDR1 SEHNR, CDR2 FQNEAQ (reference sequence). This CDR3 contains 12 residues. Here the CDR3 DNA reads TGTGCCAGCAGCCAGACAGTCTACGAGCAGTACGTC. Translation gives CASSQTVYEQYV.

V and J are TRBV20-1 and TRBJ2-1; 10 bases are a match to TRBD2. With V trimmed by 0 bases and J by 1 base, 6 bases remained unmatched. The CDR3 loop spans 17 amino acids. The germline V gene encodes CDR1 DFQATT and CDR2 SNEGSKA (reference sequence). CDR3 in DNA: TGCAGTGCTAGAGATTTAAGTAGCGGGAGGTCCTACAATGAGCAGTTCTTC. Translating it yields CSARDLSSGRSYNEQFF.

The chain uses TRBV6-5 and TRBJ2-1; D possibly corresponds to TRBD2 (5 bases). Deletions cut 2 bases from V and 2 bases from J, with 10 bases between. CDR1 and CDR2 from the germline V gene are MNHEY and SVGAGI. CDR3 size: 15 residues. CDR3 protein: CASSYVSGTYNEQFF. The CDR3 bases are TGTGCCAGCAGTTACGTATCCGGGACCTACAATGAGCAGTTCTTC.

The chain is built from TRBV11-2 and TRBJ2-1, with a weak D call TRBD2 (5 bases). This CDR3 is 16 amino acids long. CDR1 and CDR2 (germline): SGHAT, FQNNGV. Between the trimmed V and J ends, which lost 3 bases and 4 bases, there was a span of 16 bases. CDR3 protein: CASSFGRDRFYNEQFF. In nucleotides, the CDR3 is TGTGCCAGCAGCTTCGGTCGGGATCGCTTTTACAATGAGCAGTTCTTC. The whole variable domain, remainder taken from reference TRBV11-2 and TRBJ2-1, is EAGVAQSPRYKIIEKRQSVAFWCNPISGHATLYWYQQILGQGPKLLIQFQNNGVVDDSQLPKDRFSAERLKGVDSTLKIQPAKLEDSAVYLCASSFGRDRFYNEQFFGPGTRLTVL.

This clonotype has more than one count but fewer than ten. V usage is TRBV5-4 and J usage is TRBJ2-2, with 8 positions matching TRBD1. Germline loops: CDR1 SGHNT, CDR2 YYREEE (reference sequence). Trimming cost V 2 bases and J 5 bases; bases outside gene matches: 11. The CDR3 contains 17 residues. The chain's CDR3 is CASSLGQGASRTGELFF. The DNA for the CDR3 is TGTGCCAGCAGCTTAGGACAGGGTGCGTCTAGGACCGGGGAGCTGTTTTTT.

In this sample, this clonotype turned up many times. The chain has TRBV12-3 or TRBV12-4 and TRBJ1-4, with a tentative D call TRBD1 (5 bases). Trimming stripped 7 bases from V and 3 bases from J, with 15 bases between. The CDR3 sequence is 15 residues long. In DNA form, the CDR3 reads TGTGCCAGCAATAGGATGGGGCTCGCTAATGAAAAACTGTTTTTT. As protein: CASNRMGLANEKLFF.

This clonotype has a single count. V and J are TRBV6-1 and TRBJ1-2, with a weak D call TRBD1 (5 bases). The V gene lost 8 bases and the J gene lost 5 bases, with 21 bases spanning the gap. Germline values: CDR1 MNHNS, CDR2 SASEGT. The length of the CDR3 is 15 residues. In DNA, the CDR3 is TGTGCCAGCGGGCTTCGGGAAAGGGAGGGGTATGGCTACACCTTC. Translation gives CASGLREREGYGYTF.

This clonotype was detected only a few times. The chain links TRBV3-1 to TRBJ1-6, with D hard to call. V was pared by 3 bases and J by 13 bases, with 10 bases between. The CDR3 length is 12 residues. Germline values: CDR1 LGHDT, CDR2 YNNKEL (reference sequence). The CDR3 DNA follows: TGTGCCAGCAGCCAGACCATTTTTCCCCTCCACTTT. Its protein product is CASSQTIFPLHF.

The rearrangement links TRBV20-1 to TRBJ1-5; tentatively, D is TRBD1 (5 bases). V was trimmed by 0 bases and J by 6 bases, leaving 15 bases between them. Germline CDR1 reads DFQATT; CDR2 reads SNEGSKA (reference sequence). This CDR3 has 15 residues. CDR3 in amino acids: CSAREEIQGGQPQHF. DNA for the CDR3: TGCAGTGCTAGAGAAGAGATCCAGGGAGGTCAGCCCCAGCATTTT.

This clonotype was seen at least ten times. The chain joins TRBV7-9 to TRBJ2-1, with D hard to call. CDR1 and CDR2 from the germline V gene are SEHNR and FQNEAQ (reference sequence). This CDR3 is built from 11 residues. V was shortened by 6 bases and J by 4 bases, with 4 bases between the two germline ends. The CDR3 loop reads CASRQYNEQFF. DNA for the CDR3: TGTGCCAGCAGGCAATACAATGAGCAGTTCTTC.

J is TRBJ1-2 and V is TRBV4-2, with 7 bases identical to TRBD1. This CDR3 has 13 residues. V dropped 0 bases and J dropped 8; count of bases not matched to a gene: 3. Germline CDR1 LGHNA, CDR2 YNFKEQ. The CDR3 is CASSQDQGDGYTF. As DNA, the CDR3 is TGTGCCAGCAGCCAAGATCAGGGGGACGGCTACACCTTC.

This clonotype was seen at least ten times. V gene TRBV10-3 combines with J gene TRBJ1-4; 10 nucleotides match TRBD1. J lost 7 bases, V lost 0 bases, and 2 bases had no gene match. Germline loops: CDR1 ENHRY, CDR2 SYGVKD. This CDR3 contains 15 residues. In DNA, the CDR3 is TGTGCCATCAGTGAGTCGAGACAGGGGGCTGAAAAACTGTTTTTT. The encoded protein is CAISESRQGAEKLFF.

This clonotype was detected only a few times. The chain combines TRBV12-3 or TRBV12-4 with TRBJ2-1; D is undetermined. The V gene lost 4 bases and the J gene lost 3 bases, with 10 bases spanning the gap. The CDR3 spans 14 residues. The CDR3 loop reads CASSSGPGYNEQFF. The CDR3 nucleotides are TGTGCCAGCAGTTCCGGGCCGGGCTACAATGAGCAGTTCTTC.